Following are 21 T cell receptor beta chains from one sample sequenced in a study of identical twins. From the 5' RACE reads, TCRdb called clonotypes with MiXCR, one entry per CDR3 protein. The sample holds a few hundred thousand distinct CDR3 sequences, around 15% seen once. This sample also belongs to another study, concerning yellow fever vaccine responses in identical twins.

The material sequenced was CD4+ T cells sorted from blood. These receptors were collected from a woman under 30 in good health.

This clonotype has only a few counts. The V gene is TRBV20-1, the J gene TRBJ1-1; D gene uncertain. The CDR3 runs 10 residues. The V end lost 4 bases, the J end lost 5 bases, and 5 bases lay between the germline ends. Looked up from germline, CDR1 is DFQATT and CDR2 is SNEGSKA (reference sequence). The DNA for the CDR3 is TGCAGTGCTATCGGGACTGAAGCTTTCTTT. Protein product: CSAIGTEAFF.

The chain uses TRBV5-1 and TRBJ2-2; D not resolved. V was clipped by 4 bases and J by 1 base, with 8 bases between them. CDR1 and CDR2 from the germline V gene are SGHRS and YFSETQ. This CDR3 has 14 amino acids. For the CDR3, the DNA is TGCGCCAGCAGCATCCGGGTGAACACCGGGGAGCTGTTTTTT. Translating gives CASSIRVNTGELFF.

The chain links TRBV6-5 to TRBJ2-7; the match to TRBD1 covers 9 bases. This CDR3 spans 14 amino acids. Trimming removed 0 bases from V and 3 bases from J; junction bases left unmatched: 0. Germline CDR1 and CDR2: MNHEY and SVGAGI. Here the CDR3 DNA reads TGTGCCAGCAGTTACTCGGACAGGGGCTACGAGCAGTACTTC. This encodes CASSYSDRGYEQYF.

The V gene is TRBV20-1, the J gene TRBJ2-1; TRBD2 aligns across 8 bases. Germline V CDR1 and CDR2: DFQATT, SNEGSKA (reference sequence). Trimming removed 3 bases from V and 9 bases from J; junction bases left unmatched: 16. The CDR3 length is 16 residues. Here the CDR3 reads CSASFTTGGPLGEQFF. The DNA for the CDR3 is TGCAGTGCTAGTTTCACGACGGGGGGGCCTTTAGGTGAGCAGTTCTTC.

This clonotype came up a few times. The chain couples TRBV10-3 to TRBJ2-1, with 10 nucleotides matching TRBD2. The length of the CDR3 is 15 residues. The germline CDR1 and CDR2 sequences are ENHRY and SYGVKD. V trimming: 2 bases; J trimming: 8 bases; junction bases outside the gene matches: 6. In DNA, the CDR3 is TGTGCCATCAGTGAGCGAATAGCGGGAGGAGATGAGCAGTTCTTC. It encodes CAISERIAGGDEQFF.

The chain carries TRBV5-1 and TRBJ1-1; tentatively, D is TRBD1 (5 bases). CDR3 length: 14 residues. Germline V gives CDR1 SGHRS, CDR2 YFSETQ. Trimming took off 4 bases at V and 7 bases at J, with 17 bases between the two ends. The CDR3 region has the DNA TGCGCCAGCAGCCCCTCCGGGGGGAGCGGTGAAGCTTTCTTT. Protein sequence: CASSPSGGSGEAFF.

V gene TRBV20-1 combines with J gene TRBJ2-3; possible D gene TRBD2, 6 bases. Between the trimmed V and J ends, which lost 0 bases and 2 bases, there was a span of 21 bases. CDR3 length equals 18 residues. Germline CDR1 is DFQATT and CDR2 is SNEGSKA (reference sequence). CDR3 sequence reads: CSARDGTPRGGHTDTQYF. The DNA for the CDR3 is TGCAGTGCTAGAGATGGGACCCCGAGGGGAGGTCACACAGATACGCAGTATTTT.

The chain couples TRBV10-2 to TRBJ2-1; TRBD2 agrees at 7 bases. Looked up from germline, CDR1 is WSHSY and CDR2 is SAAADI. The CDR3 has 14 residues. V shed 4 bases and J 5 bases; nucleotides not matched to a gene: 5. The CDR3: CASSAAGLNNEQFF. The CDR3 region has the DNA TGCGCCAGCAGTGCGGCGGGACTAAACAATGAGCAGTTCTTC.

The J gene is TRBJ1-1, the V gene TRBV6-2 or TRBV6-3, with TRBD1 matching 7 bases. CDR3 length: 15 residues. V trimming: 3 bases; J trimming: 1 base; junction bases outside the gene matches: 5. The germline V gene encodes CDR1 MNHEY and CDR2 SVGEGT. Written as DNA, the CDR3 is TGTGCCAGCAGTTATGGACAGGCCCCGAACACTGAAGCTTTCTTT. Protein sequence: CASSYGQAPNTEAFF.

Only a few counts were recorded for this clonotype. V gene TRBV12-3 or TRBV12-4 combines with J gene TRBJ2-4; possibly TRBD1 for D (6 bases). The CDR3 covers 14 residues. Trimming shortened V by 10 bases and J by 8 bases, and 21 bases separated the two germline ends. The CDR3 reads CATRGLQGLDIQYF. CDR3 in DNA: TGTGCCACCCGAGGCCTGCAGGGGCTAGACATTCAGTACTTC.

This clonotype was found a few times. The V and J genes are TRBV29-1 and TRBJ2-3, with a weak D call TRBD2 (6 bases). V was cut by 0 bases and J by 0 bases, with 10 bases left in between. Germline CDR1 reads SQVTM; CDR2 reads ANQGSEA. This CDR3 region has 15 residues. The CDR3 reads CSVEDFSGSTDTQYF. The CDR3 DNA follows: TGCAGCGTTGAAGACTTCAGCGGGAGCACAGATACGCAGTATTTT.

Only a few counts were recorded for this clonotype. The V call is TRBV11-2, the J call TRBJ2-6; weak D call: TRBD2 (6 bases). The CDR3 runs 18 residues. The germline V gene has CDR1 SGHAT and CDR2 FQNNGV. The V gene lost 2 bases and the J gene lost 0 bases, with 14 bases spanning the gap. CDR3 residues: CASSLRGLGSSGANVLTF. The CDR3 nucleotides are TGTGCCAGCAGCTTAAGGGGCCTCGGGAGCTCTGGGGCCAACGTCCTGACTTTC.

This clonotype was detected only a few times. The V call is TRBV5-1, the J call TRBJ2-3; 9 bases are shared with TRBD2. The CDR3 has 17 amino acids. Germline lookup yields CDR1 SGHRS and CDR2 YFSETQ. Trimming took 0 bases from V and 3 from J; bases not matched to a gene: 8. The CDR3: CASSLAASGIGTDTQYF. The CDR3 coding sequence is TGCGCCAGCAGCTTGGCGGCTAGCGGGATTGGTACAGATACGCAGTATTTT.

This clonotype appeared once. The V call is TRBV6-1, the J call TRBJ2-1; D is ambiguous. The CDR3 has 17 residues. CDR1 MNHNS and CDR2 SASEGT come from the germline V gene. V lost 0 bases and J 5 bases, leaving 17 bases between the germline ends. The CDR3 sequence: CASSEANSGSGNNEQFF. Written as DNA, the CDR3 is TGTGCCAGCAGTGAAGCCAACAGTGGGTCTGGGAACAATGAGCAGTTCTTC.

This clonotype was counted a few times. V usage is TRBV3-1 and J usage is TRBJ2-5; 9 bases are shared with TRBD1. This CDR3 contains 17 residues. Germline V gene sequence: CDR1 LGHDT, CDR2 YNNKEL (reference sequence). Losses at the gene ends were 3 bases for V and 2 bases for J; bases not matched to a gene: 10. This CDR3 is CASSQAGTGHVQETQYF. The CDR3 DNA reads TGTGCCAGCAGCCAGGCCGGGACAGGGCACGTACAAGAGACCCAGTACTTC.

The J gene is TRBJ2-5, the V gene TRBV4-1; D gene ambiguous. Germline CDR1 MGHRA, CDR2 YSYEKL. This CDR3 is 15 amino acids long. The ends were cut back, 4 bases at V and 2 bases at J, with 14 bases in the middle. CDR3 DNA: TGCGCCAGCAGCCGAGGCCCCCCCCTTCAAGAGACCCAGTACTTC. It yields the protein CASSRGPPLQETQYF.

The V and J genes are TRBV9 and TRBJ2-3; 7 nucleotides align to TRBD1. Germline CDR1 SGDLS, CDR2 YYNGEE. The CDR3 has 15 residues. With 7 bases clipped from V and 0 bases from J, the junction kept 8 bases outside the gene matches. The CDR3: CASGPTGQSTDTQYF. In nucleotides, the CDR3 is TGTGCCAGCGGACCGACGGGACAGAGCACAGATACGCAGTATTTT.

The chain joins TRBV24-1 to TRBJ2-1; the D is unclear. CDR3 length: 13 residues. The germline CDR1 and CDR2 sequences are KGHDR and SFDVKD. V lost 1 base and J 8 bases, leaving 8 bases between the germline ends. The CDR3 DNA reads as TGTGCCACCAGTGATTTAGCCTGGGATGAGCAGTTCTTC. Protein sequence: CATSDLAWDEQFF.

V gene TRBV5-1 combines with J gene TRBJ2-7; no clear D. The CDR3 runs to 13 residues. V lost 0 bases and J 3 bases, leaving 7 bases between the germline ends. The V gene's germline CDR1 is SGHRS and CDR2 YFSETQ. The CDR3 DNA follows: TGCGCCAGCAGCTTGGCGGCGGACTACGAGCAGTACTTC. It yields the protein CASSLAADYEQYF. Combining the CDR3 with reference TRBV5-1 and TRBJ2-7 gives the whole variable domain KAGVTQTPRYLIKTRGQQVTLSCSPISGHRSVSWYQQTPGQGLQFLFEYFSETQRNKGNFPGRFSGRQFSNSRSEMNVSTLELGDSALYLCASSLAADYEQYFGPGTRLTVT.

For this clonotype: One junction end does not reproduce the germline sequence, and a read error may be involved. The chain couples TRBV4-1 to TRBJ1-1; D might be TRBD1 (5 bases). The CDR3 length is 14 residues. Germline V gives CDR1 MGHRA, CDR2 YSYEKL. The CDR3 coding sequence is TGCGCCAGCAGCCAAGAGGGACGGAACTCTGAAGCTTTCTTT. This gives the protein CASSQEGRNSEAFF.

Many counts were recorded for this clonotype. V is TRBV12-3 or TRBV12-4 and J is TRBJ2-7; D gene uncertain. Trimming removed 4 bases at V and 3 bases at J, with 4 bases between. The CDR3 is 11 amino acids. In DNA, the CDR3 is TGTGCCAGCAGTTCCCTCTACGAGCAGTACGTC. Translation gives CASSSLYEQYV.